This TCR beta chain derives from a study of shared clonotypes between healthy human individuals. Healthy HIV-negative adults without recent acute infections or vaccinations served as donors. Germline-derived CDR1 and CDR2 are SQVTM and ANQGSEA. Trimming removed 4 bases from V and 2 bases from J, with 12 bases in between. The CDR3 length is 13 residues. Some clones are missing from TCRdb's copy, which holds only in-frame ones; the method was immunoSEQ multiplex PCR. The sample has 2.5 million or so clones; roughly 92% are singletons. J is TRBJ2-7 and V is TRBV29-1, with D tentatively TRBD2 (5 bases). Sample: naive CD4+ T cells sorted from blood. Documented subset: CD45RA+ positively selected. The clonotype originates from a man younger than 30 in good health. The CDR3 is CSVGLGIAYEQYF. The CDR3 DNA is TGCAGCGTTGGGCTCGGGATAGCCTACGAGCAGTACTTC.